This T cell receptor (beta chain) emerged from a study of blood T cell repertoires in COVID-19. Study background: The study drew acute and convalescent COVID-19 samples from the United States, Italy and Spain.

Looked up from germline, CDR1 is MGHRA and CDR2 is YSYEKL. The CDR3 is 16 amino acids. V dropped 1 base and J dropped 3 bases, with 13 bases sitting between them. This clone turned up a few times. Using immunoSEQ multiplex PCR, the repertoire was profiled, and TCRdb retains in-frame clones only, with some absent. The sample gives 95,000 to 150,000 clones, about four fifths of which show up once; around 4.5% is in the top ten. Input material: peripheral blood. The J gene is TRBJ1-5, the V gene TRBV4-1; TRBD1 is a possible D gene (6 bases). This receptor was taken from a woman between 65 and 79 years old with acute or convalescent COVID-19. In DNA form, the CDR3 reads TGCGCCAGCAGCCAAGGCTCCCCAGGGGACAATCAGCCCCAGCATTTT. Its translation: CASSQGSPGDNQPQHF.